This T cell receptor beta chain was found in a study of cytomegalovirus exposure and HLA in healthy donors (dated by TCRdb to about 2017). For the study in its entirety: An earlier analysis of some 550 of the donors reported about 250 Gb of sequence data and 117 million unique TCR beta sequences from 150 million to 200 million T cells. To study patterns of TCR occurrence, a later analysis re-analyzed previously published TCR beta repertoires from just over 650 donors and added high-resolution HLA genotyping. A later genetic analysis took genome-wide SNP genotypes for about 55% of the 666 donors and used that subset as a discovery cohort. Every discovery cohort repertoire had been produced on one sequencing platform. On average, 235,054 unique TCR beta nucleotide sequences were sequenced per donor among a few hundred genotyped donors of the cohort, with roughly 18% of those sequences being non-productive. Of the roughly 400 genotyped donors, around 81% fell in the genetic ancestry cluster associated with self-reported Caucasian donors. An earlier analysis of a few hundred of the donors applied high-throughput TCR beta sequencing to assess whether each TCR beta V gene segment acted as functional or pseudogenic. HLA typing covered class I and class II loci at four-digit resolution. The study aimed to test whether cataloging public T cell receptors could reveal signatures of past pathogen exposure. The T cell repertoires of roughly 660 subjects were profiled by immunosequencing and related to cytomegalovirus serostatus. A handful of DR-DQ haplotypes were handled as single units for association and clustering because linkage in the cohort was strong. Along with the approximately 700-subject first cohort, a separate validation cohort of 120 different subjects was used. The later analysis used no new phenotypic data to find candidate immune exposures, relying instead on TCR beta sequences and their occurrence across donors. Donor age, sex, ethnicity and CMV serostatus were compiled alongside the repertoire data. An early release that covered about 640 HLA-typed donors contained 250 to 350 gigabases of sequencing data and approximately 85 million unique TCR sequences. To predict cytomegalovirus infection status, the study combined high-throughput TCR immunosequencing, statistical association of individual TCRs with disease status, and machine learning. The number of typed donors differed by locus: 629-630 for A, B, C, DRB1 and DQB1; 500 to 550 for DQA1; approximately 610 for DPA1; and about 450 for DPB1. Points the paper makes about the study in general: About 15 rarely observed V segments, including chromosome 9 orphons, were excluded from the earlier analysis of just under 600 of the donors because counts were too low. Cytomegalovirus status was reported to be diagnosed by the classifier with high specificity and sensitivity in both the original and validation cohorts. The study gave a list of about 150 TCR beta chains associated with cytomegalovirus. Because the 87-base-pair reads could not distinguish some IMGT-functional V segments, including TRBV6-2 and TRBV6-3, those segments were excluded. A further reported finding was that TCR beta sequences accurately predicted the HLA-A and HLA-B alleles for most subjects in the first cohort. A cluster of highly shared sequence variants was judged likely to represent a technical artifact of the sequencing pipeline. Specific HLA alleles were associated with 15,000 to 20,000 TCR beta sequences at a false discovery rate of 0.05 in a later analysis. Linkage disequilibrium might explain the correlated functional status among segregating V segments, but an unknown experimental factor could not be excluded. A later analysis found that TCR association rates varied across HLA loci, with DRB1 alleles showing the most associated TCRs and HLA-C alleles the fewest. Because HLA typing was missing for some donors at each locus, association tests included only the typed subset. Immune exposure information for the cohort was limited to CMV serostatus. A later analysis reported that several top co-occurrence clusters appeared linked to parvovirus B19, influenza, CMV and Epstein-Barr virus. In a later analysis, most CMV-associated TCR beta chains were found to appear HLA-restricted, with HLA associations seemingly driven largely by CMV exposure. In an earlier analysis of approximately 590 of the donors, most TCR beta V segments appeared in productive rearrangements about 87% or about 30% of the time, broadly matching IMGT annotations. In a later genetic analysis, fewer N-insertions in productive TCRs were reported among donors in an Asian-associated ancestry cluster than the approximately 670-donor mean. The authors suggested that the approach could potentially be extended to other disease states and immunological phenotypes. A later genetic analysis associated a missense DCLRE1C variant with V-gene and J-gene trimming of TCR beta chains, and an independent cohort replicated the association. The cohort was sequenced for TCR beta chains only, and without alpha or paired-chain data the features that could be detected were limited. Most TCR sequences were observed very rarely across donors, whereas some public TCRs were present in many individuals. When HLA alleles, especially DR and DQ, strongly co-occurred, attributing TCR associations to individual alleles was difficult. In a later analysis, HLA-associated TCR beta chains showed more clonal expansion and lower generation probabilities than non-associated chains that were equally common. A few of the identified cytomegalovirus-associated TCR beta chains were confirmed in vitro to be specific for cytomegalovirus antigens. The presence/absence analyses assumed that sequencing depth was roughly uniform across donors, and that assumption may not be true.

In total, roughly 670 healthy bone marrow donors made up the cohort. All cohort members were sampled while nominally healthy, although unrecorded immune exposures were likely present. The donor was CMV seronegative and belonged to the group of 380 or so seronegative cohort members. Every donor gave a peripheral blood sample, and the peripheral blood mononuclear cells from that sample were used for TCR beta sequencing. Genomic DNA extraction from the blood cell samples was performed with the Qiagen DNeasy Blood Extraction Kit. In the case of this clone: Its antigen specificity is not known.

The method was the immunoSEQ multiplex PCR assay. A mixture of 60 forward primers for TCR Vbeta segments and 13 reverse primers for TCR Jbeta segments was used in the multiplex PCR. Amplification of the CDR3 region of rearranged TCR beta genes was performed with a multiplex PCR assay on genomic DNA. The amplified TCR beta libraries were sequenced on the Illumina HiSeq System as 87-base-pair reads. As for the original processing: In a later analysis, tens of millions of unique TCR beta chains were counted across the 500 to 850 repertoires, and approximately 9.9 million of these chains were shared by at least two donors. Raw reads were error-corrected and collapsed into unique sequences with a nearest-neighbor algorithm that merged closely related sequences to remove PCR and sequencing errors. CDR3 sequences were aligned to IMGT reference sequences to assign V, D and J gene segments. For a sequence to be retained, at least a six-nucleotide match to both a V gene segment and a J gene segment was required. A rearrangement counted as productive if the CDR3 had no stop codons and remained in frame with V and J, and every other rearrangement counted as non-productive. Following IMGT convention, CDR3 was defined as the stretch from the second conserved V-encoded cysteine up to the conserved J-encoded phenylalanine. Sequences without an unambiguous match to a single V gene segment were excluded from the earlier analysis of almost 600 of the donors. In an earlier analysis of approximately 610 of the donors, V segments were called functional above 56.7% productive rearrangements and were called segregating when the between-donor standard deviation exceeded 5%. A statistical classification framework was developed to diagnose cytomegalovirus status using the catalog of TCR beta chain sequences. In a later analysis, V and J genes were assigned by comparing TCR nucleotide sequences against IMGT/GENE-DB human TR gene sequences. Using the TCRdist pipeline, a later analysis assigned CDR3 sequences along with most-parsimonious VDJ recombination scenarios. In a later analysis, each TCR beta chain was defined by its CDR3 amino acid sequence together with its V-gene family, and reads lacking a unique V-gene family were excluded. A later analysis removed 550 to 650 highly shared, low-generation-probability nucleotide sequences to deal with suspected cross-contamination and a sequencing artifact. In a later analysis, a clonal expansion index for each public chain was calculated from normalized within-repertoire ranks of inferred template counts. In a later analysis, generation probabilities were computed using a VDJ recombination model fitted to out-of-frame rearrangements, and the results were checked against IGoR. In a later analysis, hypergeometric tests were used to score TCR-TCR, TCR-HLA and TCR-CMV co-occurrence, with a repertoire-size bias correction applied to TCR pairs. A later analysis estimated false discovery rates by permuting HLA or CMV assignments 20 times. In a later analysis, co-occurring TCRs were grouped using DBSCAN, with TCRdist sequence similarity added in when clustering inside HLA-allele-positive subsets. Repertoires with fewer than 30,000 or more than 120,000 public chains, plus five repertoires with anomalous nucleotide sharing, were excluded from co-occurrence clustering. TCRdb obtained this table from immuneACCESS and retained in-frame rearrangements with V and J assigned. These tables miss some clones; where compared with another copy, unresolved V genes account for less than half of the shortfall, and the remainder is unexplained. The V and J calls and clone size were taken over from that table, and D and trimming were inferred from the DNA. The sample's records list approximately 100,000 clones. 0.45% to 0.6% of the sample lies in the top ten.

Trimming takes 3 bases off V and 1 base off J; junction bases not matched to a gene: 3. The CDR3, cysteine through phenylalanine, is 16 amino acids long. Only CDR3 DNA is held: 48 bases, read in frame from base 1. Based on the germline V gene (reference sequence), the CDR1 and CDR2 sequences are SGHNT and YYREEE. The specimen sequenced was PBMCs. The rearrangement combines TRBV5-4 with TRBJ2-2, and 10 junction bases match TRBD2. The sequence was collected from a man aged 45-60 years in good health and CMV-seronegative. For the CDR3, the sequence is CASSSGLARNTGELFF. The bases are TGTGCCAGCAGCTCGGGACTAGCGCGGAACACCGGGGAGCTGTTTTTT.